At least ten counts were recorded for the clone carrying this TCR beta chain. This sample was included in a study of Graves' ophthalmopathy and Graves' hyperthyroidism. Study overall: Calling hyperthyroidism stable required that no ophthalmopathy show up within 18 months of follow-up.

The CDR3 runs to 15 residues. CDR1 and CDR2 from the germline V gene are MNHNS and SASEGT. The V segment lost 4 bases and the J segment 6 bases; nucleotides outside the gene matches: 10. Amplified material comprised TCR beta CDR3 regions derived from RNA transcripts. RT-PCR was first run with HTBI primers, then multiplex PCR in a second round. TCRdb reprocessed the multiplex PCR reads with MiXCR, giving one entry per CDR3 protein. Here the sample spans approximately 540,000 distinct CDR3 sequences, 39% being singletons. Orbital computed tomography, together with clinical symptoms, serum thyroxine, TRAb and thyroid ultrasound, was used for diagnosis.

The chain combines TRBV6-1 with TRBJ1-2; 8 nucleotides match TRBD1. This receptor was taken from an adult man with Graves' hyperthyroidism. Sequencing used peripheral blood or thyroid tissue (not recorded which). The CDR3 nucleotides are TGTGCCAGCAGTGTAGGTCCAGGGGGCGCCAATGGCTACACCTTC. Its translation is CASSVGPGGANGYTF.